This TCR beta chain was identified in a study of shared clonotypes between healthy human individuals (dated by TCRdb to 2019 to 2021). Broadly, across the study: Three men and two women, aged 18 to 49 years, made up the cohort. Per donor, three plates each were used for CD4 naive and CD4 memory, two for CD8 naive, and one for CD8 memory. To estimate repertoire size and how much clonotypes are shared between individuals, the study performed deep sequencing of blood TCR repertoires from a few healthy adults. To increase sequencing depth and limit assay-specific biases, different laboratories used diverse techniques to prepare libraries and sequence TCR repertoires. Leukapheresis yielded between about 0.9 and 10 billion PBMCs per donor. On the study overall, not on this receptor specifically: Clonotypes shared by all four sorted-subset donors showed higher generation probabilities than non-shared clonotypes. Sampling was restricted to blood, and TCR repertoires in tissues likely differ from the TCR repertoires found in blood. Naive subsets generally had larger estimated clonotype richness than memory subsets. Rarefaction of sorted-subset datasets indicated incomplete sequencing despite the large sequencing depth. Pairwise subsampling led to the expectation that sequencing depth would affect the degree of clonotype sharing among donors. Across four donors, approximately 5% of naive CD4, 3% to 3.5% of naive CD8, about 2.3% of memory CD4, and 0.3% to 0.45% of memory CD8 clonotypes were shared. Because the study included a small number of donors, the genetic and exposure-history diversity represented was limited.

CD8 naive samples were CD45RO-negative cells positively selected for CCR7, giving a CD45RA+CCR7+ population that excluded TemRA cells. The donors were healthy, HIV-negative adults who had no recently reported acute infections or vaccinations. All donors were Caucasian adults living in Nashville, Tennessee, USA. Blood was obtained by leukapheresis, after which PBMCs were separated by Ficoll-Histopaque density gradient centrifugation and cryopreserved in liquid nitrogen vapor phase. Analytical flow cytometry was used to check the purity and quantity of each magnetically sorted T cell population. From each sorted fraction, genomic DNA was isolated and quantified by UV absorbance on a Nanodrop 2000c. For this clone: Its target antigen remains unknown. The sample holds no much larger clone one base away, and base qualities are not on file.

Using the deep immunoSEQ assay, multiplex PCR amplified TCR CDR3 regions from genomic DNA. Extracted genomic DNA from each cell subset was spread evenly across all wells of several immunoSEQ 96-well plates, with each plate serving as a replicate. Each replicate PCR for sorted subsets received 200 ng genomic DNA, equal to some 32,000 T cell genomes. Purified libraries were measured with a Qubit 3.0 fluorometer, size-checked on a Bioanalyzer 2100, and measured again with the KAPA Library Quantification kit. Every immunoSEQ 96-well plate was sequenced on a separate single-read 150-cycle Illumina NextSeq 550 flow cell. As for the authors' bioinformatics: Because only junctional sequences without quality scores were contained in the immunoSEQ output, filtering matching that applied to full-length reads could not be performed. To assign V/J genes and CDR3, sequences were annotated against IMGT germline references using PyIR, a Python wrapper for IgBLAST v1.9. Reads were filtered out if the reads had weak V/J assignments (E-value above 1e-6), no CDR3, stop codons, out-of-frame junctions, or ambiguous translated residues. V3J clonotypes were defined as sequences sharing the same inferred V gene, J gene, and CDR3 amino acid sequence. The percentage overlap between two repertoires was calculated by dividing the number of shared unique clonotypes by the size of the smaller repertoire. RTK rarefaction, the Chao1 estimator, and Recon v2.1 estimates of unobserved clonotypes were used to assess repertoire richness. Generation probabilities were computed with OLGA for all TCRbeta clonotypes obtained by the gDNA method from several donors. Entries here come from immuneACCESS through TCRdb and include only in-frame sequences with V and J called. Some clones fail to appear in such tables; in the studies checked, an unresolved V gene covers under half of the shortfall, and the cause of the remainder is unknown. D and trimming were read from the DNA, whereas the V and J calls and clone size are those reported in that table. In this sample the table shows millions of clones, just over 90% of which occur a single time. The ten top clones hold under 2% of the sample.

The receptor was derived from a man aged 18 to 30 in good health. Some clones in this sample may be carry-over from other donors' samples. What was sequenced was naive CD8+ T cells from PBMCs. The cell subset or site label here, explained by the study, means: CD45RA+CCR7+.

The CDR3 in this case is CASSPRTGEQQYF. The DNA sequence is as follows: TGCGCCAGCAGCCCAAGGACAGGGGAGCAGCAGTACTTC. The chain couples TRBV5-1 to TRBJ2-7, with 9 bases in between that match TRBD1. Trimming removed 4 bases from V and 8 bases from J; the gene matches leave 7 bases unexplained. The CDR3 runs 13 residues from the cysteine to the phenylalanine. Here the CDR3 DNA is all that survives: 39 bases in frame from base 1. According to the germline V gene, CDR1 reads SGHRS and CDR2 reads YFSETQ.